The next 4 T cell receptor beta chains were all read from a single sample in a study of Ad26.COV2.S vaccination and SARS-CoV-2 variants. Generated by immunoSEQ multiplex PCR, the TCRdb table keeps only in-frame clones and is missing some. The table has roughly 100,000 clones, around three quarters seen once; the top ten hold roughly 17%. The sequenced sample was peripheral blood, obtained after recovery from COVID-19. These receptors originate from a human donor who had recovered from COVID-19.

J is TRBJ2-1 and V is TRBV30; tentative D call: TRBD2 (6 bases). Deletions cut 1 base from V and 8 bases from J, with 9 bases between. Germline assignment: CDR1 GTSNPN and CDR2 SVGIG (reference sequence). This CDR3 has 12 amino acids. The CDR3 bases are TGTGCCTGGAGTGGTGCGGGGTATGAGCAGTTCTTC. It specifies CAWSGAGYEQFF.

The chain links TRBV3-1 (or the pseudogene TRBV3-2) to TRBJ2-7, with 8 nucleotides matching TRBD2. The V and J ends lost 1 base and 7 bases, in that order; junction bases with no gene match: 9. CDR3 length: 15 amino acids. Germline loops: CDR1 LGHDT, CDR2 YNNKEL (reference sequence). In nucleotides, the CDR3 is TGTGCCAGCAGCCAAGTTAGCGGGGCCCTCTGGGAGCAGTACTTC. It translates to CASSQVSGALWEQYF.

This clone occurred a few times. The chain employs TRBV6-5 and TRBJ1-1; D is undetermined. Germline CDR1 is MNHEY and CDR2 is SVGAGI. Trimming took 7 bases from V and 1 from J, leaving 4 bases between them. CDR3 length: 11 amino acids. CDR3 bases: TGTGCCAGCAAGGGGAACACTGAAGCTTTCTTT. This sequence encodes CASKGNTEAFF.

Here the CDR3 DNA reads TGTGCCAGCCAAACGGCAGTATTGAGCTACAATGAGCAGTTCTTC. Protein sequence: CASQTAVLSYNEQFF. This chain links TRBV2 with TRBJ2-1; D gene unclear. V lost 8 bases, J lost 3 bases, and 17 bases lay in between. The CDR3 length is 15 residues. Looked up from germline, CDR1 is SNHLY and CDR2 is FYNNEI.